This passage covers 27 T cell receptor beta chains from one sample sequenced in a study of cytomegalovirus exposure and HLA in healthy donors. The PCR was carried out with 60 Vbeta primers and 13 Jbeta primers. Libraries were prepared by immunoSEQ multiplex PCR; TCRdb keeps only in-frame clonotypes and omits some of them. In the table there are some 150,000 clones, over 80% of which are singletons. The sequenced material came from PBMCs. The receptors here all came from a woman under 30 in good health and CMV-seronegative.

On this clone: A read error may account for a junction end that differs from germline. The chain carries TRBV6-5 and TRBJ1-5; D gene unclear. Germline assignment: CDR1 MNHEY and CDR2 SVGAGI. The CDR3 loop spans 13 amino acids. The CDR3 region has the DNA TGTGCCAGCAGTCCCTCGATGTATCAGTCCCAGCATTTT. Translating gives CASSPSMYQSQHF.

The chain couples TRBV11-2 to TRBJ2-7, with a possible D match to TRBD2 (6 bases). The CDR3 has 14 residues. Germline loops: CDR1 SGHAT, CDR2 FQNNGV. The V end lost 5 bases, the J end lost 3 bases, and 14 bases lay between the germline ends. The CDR3 DNA sequence: TGTGCCAGCAGCCCCCAAGCGGGTCACTACGAGCAGTACTTC. Translating it yields CASSPQAGHYEQYF.

The chain links TRBV30 to TRBJ2-5; 10 bases line up with TRBD2. J gave up 1 base and V 5 bases, and 7 bases lay outside the gene matches. The CDR3 consists of 15 residues. Germline V gives CDR1 GTSNPN, CDR2 SVGIG (reference sequence). CDR3 nucleotide sequence: TGTGCCTGGGGGTGGCCTAGCGGGGGCCAAGAGACCCAGTACTTC. This translates into CAWGWPSGGQETQYF.

The V call is TRBV18, the J call TRBJ1-5; 8 nucleotides align to TRBD1. Germline V CDR1 and CDR2: KGHSH, LQKENI. The length of the CDR3 is 14 residues. V lost 3 bases to trimming and J lost 7 bases; unmatched junction nucleotides: 5. The chain's CDR3 is CASSPSGGGQPQHF. Written as DNA, the CDR3 is TGTGCCAGCTCACCTTCAGGGGGCGGGCAGCCCCAGCATTTT.

This sequence joins TRBV11-3 and TRBJ2-3; TRBD2 matches at 7 bases. V shed 4 bases, J shed 0 bases, and the junction held 10 bases outside the gene matches. The CDR3 spans 17 residues. CDR1 and CDR2 (germline): SGHNT, YENEEA. Here the CDR3 reads CASSSPWGGRSTDTQYF. The CDR3 nucleotides are TGTGCCAGCAGCTCACCTTGGGGGGGGAGGAGCACAGATACGCAGTATTTT.

The genes are TRBV7-3 and TRBJ2-6; possibly TRBD1 for D (6 bases). CDR1 and CDR2 from the germline V gene are SGHTA and FQGTGA. The CDR3 sequence is 16 residues long. V gave up 4 bases and J gave up 0 bases, with 10 bases separating them. This CDR3 reads CASSSKGVSGANVLTF. CDR3 bases: TGTGCCAGCAGCTCAAAGGGGGTCTCTGGGGCCAACGTCCTGACTTTC.

The chain uses TRBV11-2 and TRBJ2-5, with TRBD2 matching 8 bases. The assigned J gene may be wrong: the sequence end matches TRBJ2-7 better. CDR1 SGHAT and CDR2 FQNNGV come from the germline V gene. This CDR3 has 18 amino acids. This CDR3 reads CASSLRDTAGGLLYEQYF. DNA for the CDR3: TGTGCCAGCAGCCTAAGAGACACCGCGGGGGGCCTTCTCTACGAGCAGTACTTC.

The V gene is TRBV28, the J gene TRBJ1-5, with unresolved D. The CDR3 has 13 amino acids. Germline CDR1 reads MDHEN; CDR2 reads SYDVKM. Trimming took off 4 bases at V and 4 bases at J, with 8 bases between the two ends. The CDR3 DNA is TGTGCCAGCAGTTCAGAGGGTAATCAGCCCCAGCATTTT. The encoded protein is CASSSEGNQPQHF.

This sequence joins TRBV5-1 and TRBJ2-7; 9 positions match TRBD2. V lost 3 bases to trimming and J lost 4 bases; unmatched junction nucleotides: 8. The CDR3 length is 15 residues. In germline, CDR1 is SGHRS, CDR2 YFSETQ. The CDR3 DNA reads as TGCGCCAGCAGCTCGGATCCGGGACTAGCATACGAGCAGTACTTC. It is translated as CASSSDPGLAYEQYF. The variable domain in full, with the rest retrieved from reference TRBV5-1 and TRBJ2-7, is KAGVTQTPRYLIKTRGQQVTLSCSPISGHRSVSWYQQTPGQGLQFLFEYFSETQRNKGNFPGRFSGRQFSNSRSEMNVSTLELGDSALYLCASSSDPGLAYEQYFGPGTRLTVT.

The J gene is TRBJ1-1, the V gene TRBV6-1; D is ambiguous. Trimming left V 11 bases short and J 6 bases short, with 19 bases between. CDR3 size: 13 residues. CDR1 is MNHNS and CDR2 is SASEGT in the germline V gene. The CDR3 spells CAAKEIFDSEAFF. The CDR3 region has the DNA TGTGCCGCGAAGGAGATATTTGATTCTGAAGCTTTCTTT.

The chain combines TRBV4-1 with TRBJ2-4; 9 bases align to TRBD1. Losses at the gene ends were 4 bases for V and 0 bases for J; bases not matched to a gene: 7. The CDR3 is 17 amino acids. Per the germline V gene, CDR1 is MGHRA and CDR2 is YSYEKL. In DNA form, the CDR3 reads TGCGCCAGCAGCCGAACCCCGGGACAGGGAGCCAAAAACATTCAGTACTTC. Translating it yields CASSRTPGQGAKNIQYF.

The chain's CDR3 is CASTVLAGGFTGELFF. The CDR3 DNA reads TGCGCCAGCACCGTACTAGCGGGGGGTTTCACCGGGGAGCTGTTTTTT. The chain has TRBV5-1 and TRBJ2-2; 12 bases fit TRBD2. V gave up 6 bases and J gave up 4 bases; unmatched junction bases: 7. CDR1 is SGHRS, CDR2 YFSETQ, per germline. This CDR3 has 16 amino acids. Based on the CDR3 plus reference TRBV5-1 and TRBJ2-2, the full variable domain is KAGVTQTPRYLIKTRGQQVTLSCSPISGHRSVSWYQQTPGQGLQFLFEYFSETQRNKGNFPGRFSGRQFSNSRSEMNVSTLELGDSALYLCASTVLAGGFTGELFFGEGSRLTVL.

This chain links TRBV27 with TRBJ1-5; 7 nucleotides align to TRBD1. Unmatched junction bases numbered 22, after V lost 1 base and J lost 7 bases. This CDR3 has 20 amino acids. Germline assignment: CDR1 MNHEY and CDR2 SMNVEV (reference sequence). The DNA for the CDR3 is TGTGCCAGCAGTTTATACCCCCCCCGCTACCAGAGGGGGCGACGACAGCCCCAGCATTTT. Translated: CASSLYPPRYQRGRRQPQHF.

The chain has TRBV5-4 and TRBJ2-5; D may be TRBD2 (6 bases). The CDR3 consists of 14 residues. V dropped 4 bases and J dropped 5 bases, with 15 bases sitting between them. Germline V gene sequence: CDR1 SGHNT, CDR2 YYREEE (reference sequence). CDR3 protein: CASSPGGGRETQYF. Written as DNA, the CDR3 is TGTGCCAGCAGCCCCGGTGGAGGGAGGGAGACCCAGTACTTC.

This clone occurred once. The gene calls are TRBV19 and TRBJ2-7, with TRBD1 identical over 10 bases. This CDR3 has 14 residues. Germline V gives CDR1 LNHDA, CDR2 SQIVND (reference sequence). Losses at the gene ends were 5 bases for V and 5 bases for J; bases not matched to a gene: 6. The CDR3 loop reads CASSLSGQGNEQYF. The CDR3 DNA is TGTGCCAGTAGTCTATCGGGACAGGGGAACGAGCAGTACTTC.

V usage is TRBV28 and J usage is TRBJ2-7, with 7 bases aligning to TRBD1. The J segment lost 0 bases and the V segment lost 2 bases, leaving 4 bases of the junction unmatched. Per the germline V gene, CDR1 is MDHEN and CDR2 is SYDVKM. CDR3 length: 15 amino acids. The CDR3 spells CASSLDRENSYEQYF. The CDR3 DNA reads TGTGCCAGCAGTTTAGACAGGGAAAACTCCTACGAGCAGTACTTC.

V usage is TRBV11-3 and J usage is TRBJ2-3, with a possible D match to TRBD2 (7 bases). The CDR3 covers 15 residues. Trimming left V 5 bases short and J 0 bases short, with 12 bases between. CDR1 and CDR2 (germline): SGHNT, YENEEA. CDR3 in amino acids: CASSRGAASTDTQYF. The DNA of the CDR3 is TGTGCCAGCAGCCGGGGGGCGGCTAGCACAGATACGCAGTATTTT.

This clone was observed a few times. This CDR3 is also generated by other DNA sequences in the sample. The chain uses TRBV28 and TRBJ2-5; 12 bases agree with TRBD2. Germline values: CDR1 MDHEN, CDR2 SYDVKM. Unmatched junction bases numbered 0, after V lost 2 bases and J lost 2 bases. The CDR3 spans 15 residues. For the CDR3, the DNA is TGTGCCAGCAGTTTAACTAGCGGGGGGCAAGAGACCCAGTACTTC. This encodes CASSLTSGGQETQYF. Full variable domain (remainder filled in from reference TRBV28 and TRBJ2-5): DVKVTQSSRYLVKRTGEKVFLECVQDMDHENMFWYRQDPGLGLRLIYFSYDVKMKEKGDIPEGYSVSREKKERFSLILESASTNQTSMYLCASSLTSGGQETQYFGPGTRLLVL.

The gene calls are TRBV6-4 and TRBJ1-3, with no clear D. CDR3 length equals 16 residues. V lost 6 bases to trimming and J lost 1 base, with 16 bases between them. CDR1 is MRHNA, CDR2 SNTAGT, per germline. The chain's CDR3 is CASRTRRAGSGNTIYF. In DNA, the CDR3 is TGTGCCAGCAGGACTCGGAGGGCTGGGTCTGGAAACACCATATATTTT.

This rearrangement joins TRBV9 to TRBJ1-3, with TRBD1 as a possible D gene (5 bases). V lost 3 bases to trimming and J lost 0 bases, with 10 bases between them. The CDR3 length is 15 residues. Germline V gene sequence: CDR1 SGDLS, CDR2 YYNGEE. CDR3 region: CASSAQVSSGNTIYF. The CDR3 coding sequence is TGTGCCAGCAGCGCACAGGTTAGCTCTGGAAACACCATATATTTT.

The CDR3 loop is CASSIRTGRSYGYTF. The CDR3 bases are TGCGCCAGCAGCATTCGGACAGGGAGGTCCTATGGCTACACCTTC. V is TRBV5-1 and J is TRBJ1-2; 8 nucleotides agree with TRBD1. This CDR3 has 15 amino acids. Germline CDR1 SGHRS, CDR2 YFSETQ. V gave up 4 bases and J gave up 4 bases; unmatched junction bases: 9.

The chain joins TRBV7-2 to TRBJ2-7; D is unresolved. Trimming stripped 5 bases from V and 3 bases from J, with 8 bases between. Germline CDR1 and CDR2: SGHTA and FQGNSA. The CDR3 consists of 12 residues. CDR3 protein: CASSPRFYEQYF. For the CDR3, the DNA is TGTGCCAGCAGCCCCAGGTTCTACGAGCAGTACTTC.

DNA for the CDR3: TGTGCCAGCAGCCCGGGACAGCTCTATGGCTACACCTTC. It codes for CASSPGQLYGYTF. The chain carries TRBV7-3 and TRBJ1-2, with 7 bases identical to TRBD1. Trimming took 5 bases from V and 4 from J; bases not matched to a gene: 4. The germline gives CDR1 SGHTA, CDR2 FQGTGA. The CDR3 extends over 13 amino acids.

As to this clone: The junction differs from germline at one of its ends, possibly a read error. V and J are TRBV7-9 and TRBJ1-2, with 8 nucleotides matching TRBD1. Germline lookup yields CDR1 SEHNR and CDR2 FQNEAQ (reference sequence). The CDR3 covers 14 residues. CDR3 protein: CSSSLAGTGDGYTF. CDR3 DNA sequence: TGTTCCAGCAGCTTAGCCGGGACAGGCGATGGCTACACCTTC.

The V call is TRBV18, the J call TRBJ1-1; the D gene is possibly TRBD1 (6 bases). Germline CDR1 KGHSH, CDR2 LQKENI. V lost 3 bases to trimming and J lost 1 base, with 6 bases between them. The CDR3 spans 13 residues. CDR3 region: CASSPRGNTEAFF. The CDR3 nucleotides are TGTGCCAGCTCACCCAGGGGGAACACTGAAGCTTTCTTT.

This chain connects TRBV5-1 to TRBJ2-5; the match to TRBD2 covers 11 bases. CDR3 length: 15 residues. Germline V gene sequence: CDR1 SGHRS, CDR2 YFSETQ. J was trimmed by 5 bases and V by 4 bases; bases with no gene match: 7. CDR3 DNA sequence: TGCGCCAGCAGCAGGGTAGCGGGGGGGCCGGAGACCCAGTACTTC. Its protein is CASSRVAGGPETQYF.

The chain combines TRBV5-6 with TRBJ2-7; TRBD1 matches 10 bases. Germline CDR1 reads SGHDT; CDR2 reads YYEEEE. V gave up 4 bases and J gave up 3 bases; unmatched junction bases: 7. CDR3 size: 15 residues. DNA of the CDR3: TGTGCCAGCAGCCCAGACGGGACAGGGGACTACGAGCAGTACTTC. It yields the protein CASSPDGTGDYEQYF.